One and the same sample provided the 5 T cell receptor beta chains below, sequenced in a study of identical twins. Each CDR3 protein gets one entry after TCRdb re-called the 5' RACE reads with MiXCR. This sample has 250,000 or so distinct CDR3 sequences, with 5.5% to 8% found just once. These data are also associated with another study on yellow fever vaccine responses in identical twins.

Sequenced input: memory (CD45RO+) T cells sorted from blood. The source of these receptors is a woman aged 18 to 35 in good health.

In this sample, this clonotype turned up many times. This chain joins TRBV5-1 and TRBJ2-1; D may be TRBD1 (5 bases). Germline V gene lookup returns CDR1 SGHRS and CDR2 YFSETQ. This CDR3 contains 16 residues. The V and J ends lost 4 bases and 0 bases respectively, with 14 bases between them. Here the CDR3 reads CASSTQTGYSYNEQFF. The CDR3 DNA sequence: TGCGCCAGCAGCACCCAAACAGGTTACTCCTACAATGAGCAGTTCTTC. Variable domain in full (rest from reference TRBV5-1 and TRBJ2-1): KAGVTQTPRYLIKTRGQQVTLSCSPISGHRSVSWYQQTPGQGLQFLFEYFSETQRNKGNFPGRFSGRQFSNSRSEMNVSTLELGDSALYLCASSTQTGYSYNEQFFGPGTRLTVL.

This clonotype was seen repeatedly, ten times or more. The genes are TRBV5-1 and TRBJ1-6, with D maybe TRBD1 (5 bases). Trimming left V 5 bases short and J 7 bases short, with 19 bases between. Germline V gene sequence: CDR1 SGHRS, CDR2 YFSETQ. The CDR3 runs to 16 residues. The CDR3 is CASRSAVHDRNSPLHF. The CDR3 region has the DNA TGCGCCAGCAGGTCGGCGGTACATGACAGAAATTCACCCCTCCACTTT.

This clonotype has at least ten counts. The chain employs TRBV15 and TRBJ2-7, with TRBD1 matching 9 bases. The CDR3 loop spans 15 amino acids. Germline CDR1 and CDR2: LNHNV and YYDKDF (reference sequence). Trimming took 0 bases from V and 4 from J; bases not matched to a gene: 4. CDR3 DNA sequence: TGTGCCACCAGCAGAGATTTAGGACAGGGGTACGAGCAGTACGTC. Protein product: CATSRDLGQGYEQYV.

The chain recombines TRBV4-1 with TRBJ1-2, with 7 positions matching TRBD1. Germline loops: CDR1 MGHRA, CDR2 YSYEKL. With V trimmed by 1 base and J by 4 bases, 9 bases remained unmatched. The CDR3 is 16 residues long. DNA for the CDR3: TGCGCCAGCAGCCAAGGGCCTCAGGGGGTCGGCTATGGCTACACCTTC. Its translation: CASSQGPQGVGYGYTF.

This clonotype was counted ten times or more. The rearrangement uses TRBV3-1 and TRBJ2-1; 11 nucleotides match TRBD2. From germline, CDR1 is LGHDT and CDR2 YNNKEL (reference sequence). The CDR3 runs 19 residues. The trim removed 2 bases at V and 5 bases at J, leaving 14 bases unmatched. The CDR3 DNA sequence: TGTGCCAGCAGCCAAAAGGTTGCCATAGCGGGAGGGCCAAACAATGAGCAGTTCTTC. Its protein product is CASSQKVAIAGGPNNEQFF.